This record looks at one T cell receptor (beta chain) sequence and its context. The antigen is not known. The data originate from a study of CD8+ T cells in alopecia areata. At the level of the study: Treated patients took oral tofacitinib at 5 to 10 mg twice daily.

J lost 8 bases, V lost 1 base, and 15 bases had no gene match. CDR1 and CDR2 from the germline V gene are GTSNPN and SVGIG (reference sequence). CDR3 length equals 17 residues. cDNA serving as the sequencing template came from extracted, reverse transcribed RNA. This table comes from immunoSEQ multiplex PCR, and its TCRdb copy is limited to in-frame clones, with some not included. The table has more than 90,000 clones, 50% to 60% seen once. Study results and caveats: Although TCR sharing was seen in mice, sharing across patients was less clear, possibly for HLA-related reasons. The study found higher clonality in lesional than normal scalp, especially in alopecia totalis/universalis. A large proportion of expanded lesional clones were detected persisting in scalp and blood during tofacitinib.

Treatment defined: oral pan-JAK inhibitor, 5-10 mg twice daily. The sample was CD8+ T cells sorted from blood, taken at roughly week 58, from a patient treated with tofacitinib. The receptor comes from a human donor with alopecia areata. The gene calls are TRBV30 and TRBJ2-1; 9 bases match TRBD2. In nucleotides, the CDR3 is TGTGCCTGGAGTGATCCAGGGAGCGGGGGGTTCCCCTATGAGCAGTTCTTC. This sequence encodes CAWSDPGSGGFPYEQFF.